There are many counts of the clone carrying this TCR beta chain. This specimen belongs to a study of patients and donors after allogeneic stem cell transplantation. From germline, CDR1 is SGHRS and CDR2 YFSETQ. Trimming removed 4 bases from V and 5 bases from J, with 12 bases in between. This CDR3 spans 14 amino acids. Via MiXCR, TCRdb re-called the RT-PCR reads, giving one row per CDR3 protein. The sample includes roughly 960,000 distinct CDR3 sequences, approximately 18% of them seen just once. This chain connects TRBV5-1 to TRBJ2-2; D is undetermined. The clonotype was recovered from a human donor who was either an allogeneic HSCT recipient or a stem cell or donor lymphocyte infusion donor (not recorded which). It is not recorded whose cells these are; they may come from a transplant donor. Input material: blood, either unsorted or a sorted T cell fraction (not recorded which). The CDR3 protein is CASSLRLETGELFF. The DNA for the CDR3 is TGCGCCAGCAGCCTCCGATTGGAGACCGGGGAGCTGTTTTTT.